These 27 T cell receptor beta chains were all obtained from the same sample, sequenced in a study of T cell repertoires in cytomegalovirus infection. These receptors lack a known antigen. TCRdb re-called the reads with MiXCR, one entry per CDR3 protein. The data hold under 50,000 distinct CDR3 sequences, with roughly 20% observed a single time. The material was CD8+ T cells from cultured PBMCs, obtained from culture after CMV antigen stimulation. Receptors were obtained from a human donor in good health (CMV status not recorded). Some clones in this sample may be carry-over from other donors' samples.

This clonotype has more than one count but fewer than ten. The chain joins TRBV12-3 or TRBV12-4 to TRBJ1-1; 9 nucleotides align to TRBD1. The CDR3 extends over 17 amino acids. V lost 6 bases to trimming and J lost 1 base; unmatched junction nucleotides: 12. As DNA, the CDR3 is TGTGCCAGCAGGCCAGGGACAGGGAGAGGTGAGAACACTGAAGCTTTCTTT. It yields the protein CASRPGTGRGENTEAFF.

This clonotype appeared a few times. The chain links TRBV28 to TRBJ2-7; D is ambiguous. CDR3 size: 13 residues. Trimming removed 4 bases at V and 0 bases at J, with 7 bases between. The germline gives CDR1 MDHEN, CDR2 SYDVKM. The CDR3 protein is CASSWVASYEQYF. The CDR3 DNA reads as TGTGCCAGCAGTTGGGTAGCCTCCTACGAGCAGTACTTC.

The table lists this clonotype with a few counts. This sequence joins TRBV7-9 and TRBJ2-7; 8 positions match TRBD1. V gave up 5 bases and J gave up 2 bases; unmatched junction bases: 5. The CDR3 has 14 residues. Germline values: CDR1 SEHNR, CDR2 FQNEAQ (reference sequence). Here the CDR3 reads CASSPTGDAYEQYF. CDR3 coding DNA: TGTGCCAGCAGCCCGACAGGGGACGCCTACGAGCAGTACTTC.

This clonotype was counted between two and nine times. At one of its ends the junction is not consistent with the germline gene, which may arise from a read error. This chain connects TRBV7-9 to TRBJ2-7, with TRBD2 as a possible D gene (5 bases). CDR3 length: 12 residues. Germline CDR1 SEHNR, CDR2 FQNEAQ (reference sequence). The CDR3 reads CASSVARYEQYF. As DNA, the CDR3 is TGTGCCAGCAGCGTAGCGAGGTACGAGCAGTACTTC.

V and J are TRBV4-1 and TRBJ2-1; the match to TRBD2 covers 7 bases. The germline CDR1 and CDR2 sequences are MGHRA and YSYEKL. The CDR3 is made up of 16 amino acids. V shed 3 bases and J 9 bases; nucleotides not matched to a gene: 14. The DNA of the CDR3 is TGCGCCAGCAGCCAGACCGGGACTATGAACGGGGGTGAGCAGTTCTTC. Its protein is CASSQTGTMNGGEQFF.

This clonotype has just a few counts. This chain joins TRBV9 and TRBJ1-1; D gene ambiguous. V lost 2 bases and J 4 bases, leaving 15 bases between the germline ends. The CDR3 extends over 15 amino acids. From germline, CDR1 is SGDLS and CDR2 YYNGEE. In DNA form, the CDR3 reads TGTGCCAGCAGCGTGGGCAGAACCGACCCCACTGAAGCTTTCTTT. Protein: CASSVGRTDPTEAFF.

V gene TRBV7-2 combines with J gene TRBJ2-7; 9 nucleotides match TRBD2. Losses at the gene ends were 4 bases for V and 7 bases for J; bases not matched to a gene: 17. The germline CDR1 and CDR2 sequences are SGHTA and FQGNSA. The length of the CDR3 is 17 residues. The CDR3 bases are TGTGCCAGCAGCTCGACCTCGGGGCGGGAGGGCTTTGAAGAGCAGTACTTC. Translated, it gives CASSSTSGREGFEEQYF.

This clonotype was seen more than once but under ten times. The chain couples TRBV7-2 to TRBJ1-1; D is uncertain. V was cut by 2 bases and J by 6 bases, with 7 bases left in between. The CDR3 sequence is 12 residues long. CDR1 is SGHTA, CDR2 FQGNSA, per germline. CDR3 nucleotides: TGTGCCAGCAGCTTACGTAAGCCTGAAGCTTTCTTT. It codes for CASSLRKPEAFF.

The rearrangement joins TRBV6-5 to TRBJ2-2; possibly TRBD1 or TRBD2 for D (5 bases each). The CDR3 loop spans 16 amino acids. Germline V gene data show CDR1 as MNHEY and CDR2 as SVGAGI. With 1 base removed from V and 5 bases from J, the gap between germline ends came to 14 bases. The CDR3 DNA sequence: TGTGCCAGCAGTTACTTGCAGGGAGAGGGGACCGGGGAGCTGTTTTTT. This translates into CASSYLQGEGTGELFF.

This clonotype was counted between two and nine times. This sequence joins TRBV9 and TRBJ2-5; 8 bases line up with TRBD1. The CDR3 covers 15 residues. The germline CDR1 and CDR2 sequences are SGDLS and YYNGEE. Trimming removed 4 bases from V and 4 bases from J; junction bases left unmatched: 9. CDR3 sequence: CASSTGQGAPETQYF. The CDR3 region has the DNA TGTGCCAGCAGCACAGGGCAGGGGGCACCAGAGACCCAGTACTTC.

The genes are TRBV6-5 and TRBJ2-5; TRBD2 agrees at 7 bases. The CDR3 is 15 residues long. Looked up from germline, CDR1 is MNHEY and CDR2 is SVGAGI. After removal of 5 bases from V and 4 bases from J, the junction contained 10 bases not matched to a gene. CDR3 bases: TGTGCCAGCAGTAGACCCGGCGGGAGTTTAGAGACCCAGTACTTC. Translating it yields CASSRPGGSLETQYF.

The sample holds a few counts of this clonotype. The chain joins TRBV4-2 to TRBJ2-2; perhaps D is TRBD1 or TRBD2 (5 bases each). V was pared by 5 bases and J by 2 bases, with 15 bases between. The CDR3 sequence is 16 residues long. The germline V gene encodes CDR1 LGHNA and CDR2 YNFKEQ. CDR3 residues: CASSSFRDGNTGELFF. The CDR3 DNA reads TGTGCCAGCAGCTCGTTCCGGGACGGAAACACCGGGGAGCTGTTTTTT.

V usage is TRBV4-3 and J usage is TRBJ1-1; D not certain. The CDR3 extends over 15 amino acids. V dropped 4 bases and J dropped 4 bases, with 16 bases sitting between them. CDR1 and CDR2 (germline): LGHNA, YSLEER. The CDR3 DNA sequence: TGCGCCAGCAGCCCCGGAGGAGGGAGTACCACTGAAGCTTTCTTT. Translation: CASSPGGGSTTEAFF.

V usage is TRBV11-3 and J usage is TRBJ1-1; no clear D gene. The V and J ends lost 5 bases and 3 bases respectively, with 7 bases between them. The CDR3 spans 12 residues. Germline CDR1 is SGHNT and CDR2 is YENEEA. The chain's CDR3 is CASSHMDTEAFF. CDR3 nucleotides: TGTGCCAGCAGCCACATGGACACTGAAGCTTTCTTT.

The chain joins TRBV5-3 to TRBJ2-1; either TRBD1 or TRBD2 may fit D (6 bases each). TRBV5-3 is an ORF, with its function uncertain. V was pared by 10 bases and J by 2 bases, with 13 bases between. The CDR3 has 13 residues. CDR3 in DNA: TGTGCCTTCCCGGGGGACACCTACAATGAGCAGTTCTTC. It specifies CAFPGDTYNEQFF.

The chain couples TRBV10-3 to TRBJ1-1, with D unresolved. CDR3 length: 14 residues. V shed 0 bases and J shed 2 bases, with 7 bases lying between them. Germline V gives CDR1 ENHRY, CDR2 SYGVKD. The CDR3 nucleotides are TGTGCCATCAGTGAGTCTATAGTAAACACTGAAGCTTTCTTT. The encoded protein is CAISESIVNTEAFF.

The rearrangement links TRBV7-2 to TRBJ2-7; TRBD2 might be the D (6 bases). V lost 1 base and J 0 bases, leaving 10 bases between the germline ends. Germline CDR1 and CDR2: SGHTA and FQGNSA. CDR3 length: 15 amino acids. The CDR3 nucleotides are TGTGCCAGCAGCTTAGTGGGGGGTGACTCCTACGAGCAGTACTTC. It is translated as CASSLVGGDSYEQYF.

The genes are TRBV7-6 and TRBJ2-1, with D possibly being TRBD2 (7 bases). Looked up from germline, CDR1 is SGHVS and CDR2 is FNYEAQ. Trimming pared 5 bases from V and 8 bases from J, leaving 16 bases between. CDR3 size: 14 residues. CDR3 loop: CASSPRGGRDEQFF. DNA of the CDR3: TGTGCCAGCAGCCCTAGGGGGGGGCGGGATGAGCAGTTCTTC.

This clonotype was seen only a few times. The J gene is TRBJ1-2, the V gene TRBV29-1; no clear D gene. Trimming took off 5 bases at V and 0 bases at J, with 13 bases between the two ends. CDR3 length: 14 amino acids. Germline V CDR1 and CDR2: SQVTM, ANQGSEA. The CDR3 loop is CSVFSGEANYGYTF. The CDR3 region has the DNA TGCAGCGTTTTCTCCGGGGAAGCTAACTATGGCTACACCTTC.

The chain has TRBV7-8 and TRBJ2-2; 13 bases align to TRBD2. The CDR3 is 17 amino acids. Germline V CDR1 and CDR2: SGHVS, FQNEAQ. J was trimmed by 5 bases and V by 5 bases; bases with no gene match: 8. This chain's CDR3 is CASSPWTSGGLTGELFF. The CDR3 DNA reads TGTGCCAGCAGCCCCTGGACTAGCGGGGGTCTGACCGGGGAGCTGTTTTTT.

The V and J genes are TRBV7-9 and TRBJ2-1; D may be TRBD1 (6 bases). Deletions cut 5 bases from V and 5 bases from J, with 10 bases between. This CDR3 comprises 13 residues. Germline CDR1 reads SEHNR; CDR2 reads FQNEAQ (reference sequence). CDR3 coding DNA: TGTGCCAGCAGCGGACAGTTGAACAATGAGCAGTTCTTC. Its protein product is CASSGQLNNEQFF.

In its sample, this clonotype was seen a few times. This chain connects TRBV14 to TRBJ1-2; weak D call: TRBD1 (6 bases). The CDR3 extends over 16 amino acids. Germline CDR1 SGHDN, CDR2 FVKESK. V dropped 0 bases and J dropped 4 bases, with 15 bases sitting between them. The CDR3 region is CASSQEGDRSFYGYTF. The CDR3 bases are TGTGCCAGCAGCCAAGAGGGAGACAGGAGCTTCTATGGCTACACCTTC. The entire variable domain, with the rest obtained from reference TRBV14 and TRBJ1-2, is as follows: EAGVTQFPSHSVIEKGQTVTLRCDPISGHDNLYWYRRVMGKEIKFLLHFVKESKQDESGMPNNRFLAERTGGTYSTLKVQPAELEDSGVYFCASSQEGDRSFYGYTFGSGTRLTVV.

This clonotype was seen more than once but under ten times. The rearrangement uses TRBV7-9 and TRBJ1-2, with D uncertain. V was clipped by 5 bases and J by 5 bases, with 12 bases between them. Germline CDR1 is SEHNR and CDR2 is FQNEAQ (reference sequence). The length of the CDR3 is 13 residues. CDR3 in DNA: TGTGCCAGCAGCATAAGGGTTGAATATGGCTACACCTTC. This codes for CASSIRVEYGYTF. The full variable domain, completed using reference TRBV7-9 and TRBJ1-2, is DTGVSQNPRHKITKRGQNVTFRCDPISEHNRLYWYRQTLGQGPEFLTYFQNEAQLEKSRLLSDRFSAERPKGSFSTLEIQRTEQGDSAMYLCASSIRVEYGYTFGSGTRLTVV.

This clonotype was counted at least ten times. The chain carries TRBV28 and TRBJ2-5; 13 nucleotides agree with TRBD2. V lost 3 bases and J lost 5; bases outside the gene matches: 15. Germline V gives CDR1 MDHEN, CDR2 SYDVKM. The length of the CDR3 is 19 residues. In DNA, the CDR3 is TGTGCCAGCAGTTTCAGCCTAACTGGACTAGCGGGAGTGGATGAGACCCAGTACTTC. Amino acids: CASSFSLTGLAGVDETQYF.

This clonotype was observed a handful of times. A much bigger clone sits one base away, suggesting this may be a read error. The chain combines TRBV4-1 with TRBJ2-1; D gene ambiguous. In germline, CDR1 is MGHRA, CDR2 YSYEKL. CDR3 size: 15 residues. V was clipped by 0 bases and J by 8 bases, with 14 bases between them. The CDR3 DNA reads as TGCGCCAGCAGCCAAGATTGGGTAATCTGGGATGAGCAGTTCTTC. This sequence encodes CASSQDWVIWDEQFF.

The chain links TRBV7-2 to TRBJ2-7, with TRBD1 identical over 7 bases. V gave up 5 bases and J gave up 2 bases; unmatched junction bases: 6. The CDR3 is made up of 14 amino acids. Germline CDR1 SGHTA, CDR2 FQGNSA. DNA for the CDR3: TGTGCCAGCAGCCCGGGACAGCTACCCTACGAGCAGTACTTC. Residues: CASSPGQLPYEQYF.

In DNA form, the CDR3 reads TGTGCCAGCAGCGCCGGACAGACCTACGAGCAGTACTTC. It encodes CASSAGQTYEQYF. The rearrangement links TRBV7-6 to TRBJ2-7; D may be TRBD1 (6 bases). V lost 5 bases and J lost 2, with 10 bases in between. The germline gives CDR1 SGHVS, CDR2 FNYEAQ. The CDR3 runs to 13 residues.